The 21 T cell receptor beta chains below all came from one sample that was sequenced in a study (dated by TCRdb to the mid-2010s). The receptor library was made with 5' RACE. Sequenced on an Illumina MiSeq. Using fastp at Q25 and MiXCR, TCRdb reprocessed the public reads and kept productive beta chains. Merged by CDR3 protein, the rows form single entries marked with the most common genes and DNA. Counted in this sample were tens of thousands of distinct CDR3 sequences; 30% of them appeared once. The ten largest account for just over 4% of the sample. The material sequenced was tumor-infiltrating memory CD4+ T cells sorted from the breast tumor. Interpreted using the paper, the cell subset or site label stands for: memory CD4+ T cells, CD4+CD45RO+CD25-. These receptors were taken from a female donor with breast cancer.

The chain uses TRBV2 and TRBJ2-7; D gene ambiguous. Trimming stripped 2 bases from V and 4 bases from J, with 9 bases between. The CDR3 is made up of 13 amino acids. Looked up from germline, CDR1 is SNHLY and CDR2 is FYNNEI. This CDR3 reads CASSEYKRYEQYF. As DNA, the CDR3 is TGTGCCAGCAGTGAATACAAAAGATACGAGCAGTACTTC.

The genes are TRBV5-4 and TRBJ2-3; TRBD2 is a possible D gene (6 bases). Germline CDR1 and CDR2: SGHNT and YYREEE (reference sequence). The CDR3 covers 17 residues. Trimming took 4 bases from V and 5 from J, leaving 23 bases between them. The CDR3 bases are TGTGCCAGCAGCATACTTGCGTTTGCGGGGCATGGAGATACGCAGTATTTT. It yields the protein CASSILAFAGHGDTQYF.

CDR3 amino acids: CASSLLSGGFNEQFF. The CDR3, as DNA: TGCGCCAGCAGCTTGTTGTCGGGAGGATTCAATGAGCAGTTCTTC. The V and J genes are TRBV5-1 and TRBJ2-1; TRBD2 agrees at 7 bases. The CDR3 covers 15 residues. V was pared by 1 base and J by 6 bases, with 7 bases of the junction left unmatched. Germline-derived CDR1 and CDR2 are SGHRS and YFSETQ.

This clonotype has a count of ten or more. The V and J genes are TRBV9 and TRBJ1-4; D might be TRBD1 (5 bases). V dropped 6 bases and J dropped 3 bases, with 12 bases sitting between them. CDR3 length: 14 residues. Germline lookup yields CDR1 SGDLS and CDR2 YYNGEE. The CDR3 region is CASTSGHANEKLFF. As DNA, the CDR3 is TGTGCCAGCACCTCAGGACACGCTAATGAAAAACTGTTTTTT.

This clonotype turned up a few times. CDR3 nucleotides: TGCGCCAGCAGCGACCGGGACAGCTCATCCTACGAGCAGTACTTC. This sequence encodes CASSDRDSSSYEQYF. This chain links TRBV5-1 with TRBJ2-7; 7 nucleotides line up with TRBD1. CDR1 is SGHRS, CDR2 YFSETQ, per germline. The junction had 8 bases not matched to a gene; V was cut back by 4 bases and J by 1 base. CDR3 size: 15 residues.

The table lists this clonotype with a few counts. This rearrangement joins TRBV5-1 to TRBJ1-1; 9 bases fit TRBD1. Germline V lookup: CDR1 SGHRS, CDR2 YFSETQ. V dropped 1 base and J dropped 7; count of bases not matched to a gene: 8. This CDR3 has 15 residues. CDR3 bases: TGCGCCAGCAGCTTGCTACCGGGACAGGGACGTGAAGCTTTCTTT. This sequence encodes CASSLLPGQGREAFF.

This clonotype was picked up a small number of times. V gene TRBV5-1 combines with J gene TRBJ2-5; 9 bases map to TRBD2. The CDR3 runs 15 residues. Germline V lookup: CDR1 SGHRS, CDR2 YFSETQ. The junction had 7 bases not matched to a gene; V was cut back by 2 bases and J by 5 bases. In DNA form, the CDR3 reads TGCGCCAGCAGCTTAGGACTAGCGACGTCGGAGACCCAGTACTTC. Translated: CASSLGLATSETQYF.

The chain combines TRBV29-1 with TRBJ1-5, with 9 bases identical to TRBD1. The germline V gene encodes CDR1 SQVTM and CDR2 ANQGSEA. The CDR3 loop spans 15 amino acids. J was trimmed by 5 bases and V by 8 bases; bases with no gene match: 13. CDR3 bases: TGCAGCACTACAACCGGGACAGGGAGATATCAGCCCCAGCATTTT. This translates into CSTTTGTGRYQPQHF.

V and J are TRBV7-8 and TRBJ2-7; the D call may be TRBD1 or TRBD2 (5 bases each). Germline CDR1 reads SGHVS; CDR2 reads FQNEAQ. This CDR3 spans 18 amino acids. V shed 1 base and J shed 3 bases, with 22 bases lying between them. For the CDR3, the DNA is TGTGCCAGCAGCTTAGGAACAAACGGGGCCGAATTTTACTACGAGCAGTACTTC. Translated: CASSLGTNGAEFYYEQYF. The full variable domain, with the rest looked up from reference TRBV7-8 and TRBJ2-7, is GAGVSQSPRYKVAKRGQDVALRCDPISGHVSLFWYQQALGQGPEFLTYFQNEAQLDKSGLPSDRFFAERPEGSVSTLKIQRTQQEDSAVYLCASSLGTNGAEFYYEQYFGPGTRLTVT.

The genes are TRBV5-1 and TRBJ1-4, with D tentatively TRBD1 (6 bases). Germline values: CDR1 SGHRS, CDR2 YFSETQ. This CDR3 region has 14 residues. Trimming left V 2 bases short and J 6 bases short, with 11 bases between. The CDR3 DNA reads as TGCGCCAGCAGCTTATCTGGGGGCGATGAAAAACTGTTTTTT. Its protein is CASSLSGGDEKLFF.

For this clonotype: The junction departs from the called germline gene at one end, perhaps through a read error. The V gene is TRBV2, the J gene TRBJ1-2; D is ambiguous. Germline CDR1 is SNHLY and CDR2 is FYNNEI. The CDR3 contains 14 residues. CDR3 bases: TGTACCAGCAGAAGCGACACCGGCGGCTATGGCTACACCTTC. Protein product: CTSRSDTGGYGYTF.

By frequency in the sample, this clonotype is medium-sized (0.01 to 0.1%). The chain carries TRBV5-1 and TRBJ1-1; perhaps TRBD1 as D (6 bases). The CDR3 is made up of 13 amino acids. The germline V gene encodes CDR1 SGHRS and CDR2 YFSETQ. V was trimmed by 5 bases and J by 1 base, leaving 9 bases between them. The CDR3 reads CASSEQGNTEAFF. The CDR3 coding sequence is TGCGCCAGCAGTGAACAGGGGAACACTGAAGCTTTCTTT.

The V call is TRBV2, the J call TRBJ2-7, with D hard to call. CDR1 is SNHLY and CDR2 is FYNNEI in the germline V gene. This CDR3 region has 12 residues. The V gene lost 7 bases and the J gene lost 8 bases, with 15 bases spanning the gap. As DNA, the CDR3 is TGTGCCAGCACCGAAGTTAGGGAAAAGCAGTACTTC. Translating gives CASTEVREKQYF.

This clonotype appeared a few times. V gene TRBV10-3 combines with J gene TRBJ2-3, with 10 positions matching TRBD2. Germline trimming cut 0 bases from V and 2 bases from J; bases unmatched to any gene: 2. This CDR3 is built from 16 residues. The germline V gene has CDR1 ENHRY and CDR2 SYGVKD. DNA of the CDR3: TGTGCCATCAGTGAGTCAGGACTAGCGGCCACAGATACGCAGTATTTT. It encodes CAISESGLAATDTQYF.

CDR3 nucleotides: TGCGCCAGCAGCTTGGGGAGTTTACAGGGACAGGGGGAAAAACTGTTTTTT. It codes for CASSLGSLQGQGEKLFF. The genes are TRBV5-1 and TRBJ1-4; 10 nucleotides agree with TRBD1. V trimming: 0 bases; J trimming: 8 bases; junction bases outside the gene matches: 10. The V gene's germline CDR1 is SGHRS and CDR2 YFSETQ. CDR3 length: 17 amino acids. The whole variable domain, filled in from reference TRBV5-1 and TRBJ1-4, reads KAGVTQTPRYLIKTRGQQVTLSCSPISGHRSVSWYQQTPGQGLQFLFEYFSETQRNKGNFPGRFSGRQFSNSRSEMNVSTLELGDSALYLCASSLGSLQGQGEKLFFGSGTQLSVL.

This sequence joins TRBV5-1 and TRBJ2-1; 8 positions agree with TRBD2. V gave up 7 bases and J gave up 1 base; unmatched junction bases: 10. The CDR3 length is 16 residues. From germline, CDR1 is SGHRS and CDR2 YFSETQ. The CDR3 sequence is CASGLSGDPSYNEQFF. The CDR3 bases are TGCGCCAGCGGCCTTAGCGGGGATCCGTCCTACAATGAGCAGTTCTTC.

The chain joins TRBV20-1 to TRBJ2-1, with 12 bases that match TRBD2. CDR3 length: 17 amino acids. CDR1 and CDR2 (germline): DFQATT, SNEGSKA (reference sequence). With V trimmed by 3 bases and J by 5 bases, 11 bases remained unmatched. The CDR3 region has the DNA TGCAGTGCTAGTCTTCGGTGGACTAGCGGGACCCACAATGAGCAGTTCTTC. Translated: CSASLRWTSGTHNEQFF.

This clonotype came up once. The chain couples TRBV27 to TRBJ2-5; D is unresolved. Deletions cut 6 bases from V and 5 bases from J, with 4 bases between. CDR1 MNHEY and CDR2 SMNVEV come from the germline V gene (reference sequence). CDR3 size: 10 residues. The CDR3 protein is CASRAETQYF. CDR3 DNA: TGTGCCAGCAGAGCGGAGACCCAGTACTTC.

The chain's CDR3 is CASSFSLTSPYTDTQYF. The CDR3 coding sequence is TGTGCCAGCAGTTTCTCCCTTACTAGTCCTTACACAGATACGCAGTATTTT. The chain links TRBV28 to TRBJ2-3; D is perhaps TRBD2 (5 bases). From germline, CDR1 is MDHEN and CDR2 SYDVKM. V lost 3 bases and J lost 2, with 18 bases in between. The CDR3 runs to 17 residues.

This sequence joins TRBV27 and TRBJ2-3; 10 positions agree with TRBD1. From germline, CDR1 is MNHEY and CDR2 SMNVEV (reference sequence). The CDR3 is made up of 15 amino acids. The V and J ends lost 2 bases and 4 bases, in that order; junction bases with no gene match: 3. Here the CDR3 reads CASSLGTGEADTQYF. The CDR3 nucleotides are TGTGCCAGCAGTTTAGGGACAGGGGAAGCAGATACGCAGTATTTT.

V usage is TRBV5-1 and J usage is TRBJ2-3; 9 bases are shared with TRBD1. Germline values: CDR1 SGHRS, CDR2 YFSETQ. Trimming cost V 4 bases and J 4 bases; bases outside gene matches: 7. The CDR3 contains 15 residues. CDR3 DNA: TGCGCCAGCAGCGTCGGACAGGGGAATGCAGATACGCAGTATTTT. Its translation is CASSVGQGNADTQYF.